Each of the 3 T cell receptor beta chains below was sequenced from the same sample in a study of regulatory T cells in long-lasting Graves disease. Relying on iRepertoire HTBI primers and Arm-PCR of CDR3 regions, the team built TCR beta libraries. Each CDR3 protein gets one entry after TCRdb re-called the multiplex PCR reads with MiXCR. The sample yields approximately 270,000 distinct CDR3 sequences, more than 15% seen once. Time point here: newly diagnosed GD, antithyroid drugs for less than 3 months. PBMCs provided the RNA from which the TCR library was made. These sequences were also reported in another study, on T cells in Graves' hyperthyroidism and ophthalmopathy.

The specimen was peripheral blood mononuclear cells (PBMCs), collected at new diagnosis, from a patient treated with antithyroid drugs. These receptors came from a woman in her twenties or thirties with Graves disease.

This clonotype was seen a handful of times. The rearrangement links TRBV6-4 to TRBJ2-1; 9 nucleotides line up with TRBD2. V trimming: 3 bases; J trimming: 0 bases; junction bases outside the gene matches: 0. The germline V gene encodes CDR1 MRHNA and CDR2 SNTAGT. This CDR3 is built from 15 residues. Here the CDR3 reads CASSERGGSYNEQFF. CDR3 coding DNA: TGTGCCAGCAGTGAGCGGGGGGGCTCCTACAATGAGCAGTTCTTC.

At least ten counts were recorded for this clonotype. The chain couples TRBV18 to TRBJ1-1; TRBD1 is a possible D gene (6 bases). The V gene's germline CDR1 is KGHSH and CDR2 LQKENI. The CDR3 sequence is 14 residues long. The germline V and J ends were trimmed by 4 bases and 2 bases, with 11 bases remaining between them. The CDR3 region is CASSRDNANTEAFF. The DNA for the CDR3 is TGTGCCAGCTCACGGGACAACGCTAACACTGAAGCTTTCTTT.

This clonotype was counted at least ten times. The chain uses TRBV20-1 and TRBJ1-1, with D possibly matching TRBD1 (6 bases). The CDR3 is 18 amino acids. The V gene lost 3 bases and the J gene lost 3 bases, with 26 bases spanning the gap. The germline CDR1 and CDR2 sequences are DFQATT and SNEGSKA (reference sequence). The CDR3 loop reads CSASSAWWGLGGDTEAFF. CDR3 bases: TGCAGTGCTAGCTCAGCGTGGTGGGGCTTAGGGGGGGACACTGAAGCTTTCTTT.